A selection of T cell receptor beta chains follows, all from one sample in a study of blood T cell repertoires in COVID-19. TCRdb's table, derived via immunoSEQ multiplex PCR, lists solely in-frame clones and lacks some. The sample holds about 47,000 clones; about 81% are singletons and the top ten take roughly 15%. The sample taken for sequencing was peripheral blood. Receptor source: a human donor with acute or convalescent COVID-19. The donor label of this sample is uncertain. Each CDR3 is given with its conserved first and last residue. D genes are given only for firm matches. A row's size may be missing; if present it is once, few, many or a size class.

clone_size j_call v_call d_call cdr3_aa cdr3_nt
- TRBJ2-3 TRBV11-2 TRBD2 CASSPLAGGTTDTQYF TGTGCCAGCAGCCCGTTAGCGGGGGGGACCACAGATACGCAGTATTTT
- TRBJ2-1 TRBV11-1 - CASSLAGGLYNEQFF TGTGCCAGCAGCTTAGCGGGGGGGCTCTACAATGAGCAGTTCTTC
- TRBJ1-4 TRBV28 TRBD1 CASRGTGRGTNEKLFF TGTGCCAGCAGGGGGACAGGGCGGGGAACTAATGAAAAACTGTTTTTT
- TRBJ2-2 TRBV7-9 - CASSLEFIGELFF TGTGCCAGCAGCTTGGAGTTTATCGGGGAGCTGTTTTTT
- TRBJ2-7 TRBV4-1 TRBD1 CASSQADRGSYEQYF TGCGCCAGCAGCCAAGCGGACAGGGGCTCCTACGAGCAGTACTTC
- TRBJ2-1 TRBV24-1 TRBD1 CATRPDRGNYNEQFF TGTGCCACCAGGCCCGACAGGGGCAACTACAATGAGCAGTTCTTC
- TRBJ2-1 TRBV27 - CASSLGSGRYNEQFF TGTGCCAGCAGTTTAGGGTCAGGGCGCTACAATGAGCAGTTCTTC
- TRBJ1-5 TRBV10-3 - CAISDEGNQPQHF TGTGCCATCAGTGACGAGGGCAATCAGCCCCAGCATTTT
- TRBJ2-3 TRBV6-5 - CASRRTLSTDTQYF TGTGCCAGCAGGCGGACACTTAGCACAGATACGCAGTATTTT
- TRBJ1-5 TRBV6-5 TRBD1 CASSRQGNSNQPQHF TGTGCCAGCAGTCGACAGGGGAATAGCAATCAGCCCCAGCATTTT
- TRBJ2-3 TRBV6-6 - CASSYSSSADTQYF TGTGCCAGCAGTTACTCTTCTAGCGCAGATACGCAGTATTTT
once TRBJ2-3 TRBV5-1 TRBD2 CASSKRTSGGTDTQYF TGCGCCAGCAGCAAAAGGACTAGCGGGGGCACAGATACGCAGTATTTT
once TRBJ1-6 TRBV5-6 - CASSLVGIMDSPLHF TGTGCCAGCAGCTTGGTCGGGATTATGGATTCACCCCTCCACTTT
- TRBJ1-2 TRBV7-9 - CASSLGGGDGYTF TGTGCCAGCAGCTTAGGGGGAGGGGATGGCTACACCTTC
- TRBJ2-6 TRBV7-3 - CASSPAPSGANVLTF TGTGCCAGCAGCCCAGCGCCCTCTGGGGCCAACGTCCTGACTTTC
- TRBJ2-2 TRBV7-2 - CASSFFGPFSTGELFF TGTGCCAGCAGCTTTTTTGGCCCTTTCTCTACCGGGGAGCTGTTTTTT
once TRBJ1-5 TRBV28 TRBD1 CASTATGGGQPQHF TGTGCCAGCACAGCGACAGGGGGGGGTCAGCCCCAGCATTTT
- TRBJ1-1 TRBV12-3/TRBV12-4 - CASSLDTLSAFF TGTGCCAGCAGTTTGGACACCCTGAGTGCTTTCTTT
once TRBJ2-7 TRBV7-6 TRBD2 CASSLAGSGLAGMSSYEQYF TGTGCCAGCAGCTTAGCTGGGTCGGGACTAGCGGGAATGAGCTCCTACGAGCAGTACTTC
- TRBJ2-3 TRBV11-1 - CASSRDSSTDTQYF TGTGCCAGCAGCCGGGACTCGAGCACAGATACGCAGTATTTT
- TRBJ1-2 TRBV3-1/TRBV3-2 - CASSHQGFGYGYTF TGTGCCAGCAGCCACCAGGGGTTCGGCTATGGCTACACCTTC
- TRBJ1-1 TRBV11-2 - CASSLDRVPGSNTEAFF TGTGCCAGCAGCTTAGATAGGGTCCCAGGGTCGAACACTGAAGCTTTCTTT
- TRBJ2-5 TRBV7-2 TRBD1 CASSGYTGGGETQYF TGTGCCAGCAGTGGATACACAGGGGGCGGAGAGACCCAGTACTTC
- TRBJ1-5 TRBV11-2 - CASSPIKGSYSNQPQHF TGTGCCAGCAGCCCTATTAAAGGGAGTTATAGCAATCAGCCCCAGCATTTT
- TRBJ1-4 TRBV11-2 TRBD1 CASFDRGEEKLFF TGTGCCAGCTTCGACAGGGGGGAAGAAAAACTGTTTTTT
- TRBJ1-1 TRBV6-6 - CASSFPEMNTEAFF TGTGCCAGCAGCTTCCCGGAGATGAACACTGAAGCTTTCTTT
- TRBJ2-3 TRBV14 - CASSQQAIGDTQYF TGTGCCAGCAGCCAACAGGCCATTGGGGATACGCAGTATTTT
once TRBJ1-4 TRBV15 - CATSRGLDTENEKLFF TGTGCCACCAGCAGAGGCTTGGACACGGAAAATGAAAAACTGTTTTTT
- TRBJ2-7 TRBV5-4 - CASSLWGGVGEQYF TGTGCCAGCAGCTTATGGGGAGGCGTGGGCGAGCAGTACTTC
- TRBJ2-1 TRBV27 TRBD2 CASSLWASGRGWDNEQFF TGTGCCAGCAGTTTATGGGCTAGCGGGAGGGGGTGGGACAATGAGCAGTTCTTC
few TRBJ1-1 TRBV2 - CASSENSRNTEAFF TGTGCCAGCAGTGAAAACTCAAGGAACACTGAAGCTTTCTTT
- TRBJ1-1 TRBV28 TRBD1 CASRAGGADTEAFF TGTGCCAGCAGGGCAGGGGGCGCGGACACTGAAGCTTTCTTT
once TRBJ2-7 TRBV9 - CASSVDLGRAYEQYF TGTGCCAGCAGCGTAGATCTAGGCAGAGCCTACGAGCAGTACTTC
- TRBJ1-3 TRBV7-9 TRBD1 CASSLTGRLENTIYF TGTGCCAGCAGCCTGACAGGGCGTTTAGAAAACACCATATATTTT
- TRBJ1-5 TRBV24-1 - CATSAGPNQPQHF TGTGCCACCAGTGCAGGGCCGAATCAGCCCCAGCATTTT
- TRBJ2-7 TRBV12-3/TRBV12-4 - CASSFNYEQYF TGTGCCAGCAGTTTCAACTACGAGCAGTACTTC
- TRBJ2-2 TRBV11-3 - CASSRIQGRVTGELFF TGTGCCAGCAGCCGAATACAGGGTCGGGTCACCGGGGAGCTGTTTTTT
few TRBJ1-2 TRBV6-2/TRBV6-3 - CASSPPAGAGGYTF TGTGCCAGCAGCCCCCCGGCGGGGGCAGGAGGCTACACCTTC
few TRBJ2-2 TRBV12-5 TRBD2 CASGFQLAGGPLTGELFF TGTGCTAGTGGTTTTCAACTAGCGGGAGGGCCCTTAACCGGGGAGCTGTTTTTT
- TRBJ2-7 TRBV27 - CASSFADYYEQYF TGTGCCAGCAGTTTTGCAGACTACTACGAGCAGTACTTC
- TRBJ1-2 TRBV2 TRBD1 CASSRDRSSYGYTF TGTGCCAGCAGTCGGGACAGGTCGTCCTATGGCTACACCTTC
- TRBJ1-5 TRBV2 TRBD1 CASGKDRGHQPQHF TGTGCCAGCGGAAAGGACAGGGGGCATCAGCCCCAGCATTTT
- TRBJ2-4 TRBV27 - CASSSTGAKNIQYF TGTGCCAGCAGCTCAACAGGGGCCAAAAACATTCAGTACTTC
- TRBJ2-2 TRBV4-2 TRBD2 CASSQGTSGGAITGELFF TGTGCCAGCAGCCAAGGGACTAGCGGGGGAGCTATTACCGGGGAGCTGTTTTTT
once TRBJ2-1 TRBV11-3 TRBD2 CASSFMSGSPNEQFF TGTGCCAGCAGCTTTATGAGCGGGAGCCCCAATGAGCAGTTCTTC
- TRBJ2-5 TRBV20-1 - CSASLPGQETQYF TGCAGTGCTAGTCTGCCAGGGCAAGAGACCCAGTACTTC
- TRBJ2-1 TRBV24-1 TRBD2 CATSISGFGTSGSEQFF TGTGCCACCAGTATTTCGGGATTCGGGACTAGCGGGAGTGAGCAGTTCTTC
- TRBJ2-7 TRBV6-6 TRBD1 CASSLGQPYEQYF TGTGCCAGCAGTTTGGGACAGCCCTACGAGCAGTACTTC
- TRBJ2-7 TRBV27 - CASSSGGGDPYEQYF TGTGCCAGCAGTTCAGGAGGAGGAGACCCCTACGAGCAGTACTTC
many TRBJ1-2 TRBV5-4 - CASSSNDYRLANYGYTF TGTGCCAGCAGCTCTAACGATTACAGGTTAGCTAACTATGGCTACACCTTC
once TRBJ1-5 TRBV30 - CAWGQDSNQPQHF TGTGCCTGGGGCCAGGATAGCAATCAGCCCCAGCATTTT